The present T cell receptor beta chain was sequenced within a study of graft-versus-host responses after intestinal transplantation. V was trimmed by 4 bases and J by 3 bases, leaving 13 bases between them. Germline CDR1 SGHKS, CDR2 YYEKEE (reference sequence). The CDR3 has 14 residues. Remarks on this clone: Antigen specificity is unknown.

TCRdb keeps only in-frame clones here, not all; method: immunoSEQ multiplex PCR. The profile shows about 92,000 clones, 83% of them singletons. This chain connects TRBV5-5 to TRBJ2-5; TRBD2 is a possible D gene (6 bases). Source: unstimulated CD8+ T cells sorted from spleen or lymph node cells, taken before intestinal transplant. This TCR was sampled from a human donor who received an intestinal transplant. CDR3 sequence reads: CASSMGLPEETQYF. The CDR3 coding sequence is TGTGCCAGCAGCATGGGACTTCCTGAAGAGACCCAGTACTTC.